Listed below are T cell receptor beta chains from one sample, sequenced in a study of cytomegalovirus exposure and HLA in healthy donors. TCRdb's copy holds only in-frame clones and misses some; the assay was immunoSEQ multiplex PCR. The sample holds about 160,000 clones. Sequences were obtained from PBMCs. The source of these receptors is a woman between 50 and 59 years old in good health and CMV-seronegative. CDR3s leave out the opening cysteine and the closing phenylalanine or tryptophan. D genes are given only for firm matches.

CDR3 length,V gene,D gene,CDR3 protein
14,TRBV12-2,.,ASRSRLRPSTDTQY
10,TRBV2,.,ASNPEGYEQY
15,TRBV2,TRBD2,ASSKDLAGGPGETQY
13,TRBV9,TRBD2,ASSVGGLAGNEQF
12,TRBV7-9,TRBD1,ASSLNQGADEAF
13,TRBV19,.,ASSKEGMGKKTQY
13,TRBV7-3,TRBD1,ASSLTGQRTNEQF
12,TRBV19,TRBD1,ASSNRGPSHGYT
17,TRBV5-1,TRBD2,ASSPATSGGGTSTDTQY
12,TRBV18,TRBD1,ASSHQTGTYEQY
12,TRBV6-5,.,ASSSRRRNTEAF
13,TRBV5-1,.,ASSLASGGGQPQH
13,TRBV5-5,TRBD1,ASSLEDRSYNEQF
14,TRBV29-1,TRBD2,SVEEVRTSEEETQY
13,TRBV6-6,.,ASSYSLQSANEQF
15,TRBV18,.,ASSPSRGMSPNYGYT
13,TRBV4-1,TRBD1,ASSTGRGQGTEAF
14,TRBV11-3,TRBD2,ASSRYSGRDTDTQY
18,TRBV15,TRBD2,ATSRERTSGIDHPYNEQF
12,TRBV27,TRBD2,ASSLRLAGEEQF
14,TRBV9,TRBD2,ASSPGRLAETGELF
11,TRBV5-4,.,ASRASSYNEQF
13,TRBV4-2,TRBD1,ASSQAIGDRGEAF
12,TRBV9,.,ASSATQGYYGYT
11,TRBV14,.,ASSRAGKETQY
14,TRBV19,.,ASSMNLVISTGELF
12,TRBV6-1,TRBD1,ASIDMGQLYGYT
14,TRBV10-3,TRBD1,AISDWGTGGQETQY
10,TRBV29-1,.,SGGQSNYGYT
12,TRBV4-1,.,ASSQDWGDYGYT
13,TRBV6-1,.,ASSALSGEGSPLH
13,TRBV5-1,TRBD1,ASSLGRGTDYEQY
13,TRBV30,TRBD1,AWTRTGSSTDTQY
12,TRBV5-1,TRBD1,ASRRGDRDTEAF
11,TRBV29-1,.,SAVDGRNEKLF
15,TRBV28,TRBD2,ASSPPLAGAGHNEQF
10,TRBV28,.,ASSWRAYGYT
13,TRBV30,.,AWSDLGGSLQGYT
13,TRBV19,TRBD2,ASNIMAGESYEQY
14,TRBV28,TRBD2,ASSLSLAGGPGEQF
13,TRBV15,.,ATSRGKDMNTEAF
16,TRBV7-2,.,ASSYPSGGFSTYNEQF
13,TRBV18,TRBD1,ASSPDREGFQPQH
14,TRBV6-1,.,ASSEVGILPNYGYT
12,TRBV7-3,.,ASSLRGSGETQY
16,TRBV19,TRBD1,ASSLTGGDLSGANVLT
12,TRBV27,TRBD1,ASSYRGPGYEQY
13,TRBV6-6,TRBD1,ASSYAGQVGSPLH
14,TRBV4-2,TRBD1,ASSQETGGAHNEQF